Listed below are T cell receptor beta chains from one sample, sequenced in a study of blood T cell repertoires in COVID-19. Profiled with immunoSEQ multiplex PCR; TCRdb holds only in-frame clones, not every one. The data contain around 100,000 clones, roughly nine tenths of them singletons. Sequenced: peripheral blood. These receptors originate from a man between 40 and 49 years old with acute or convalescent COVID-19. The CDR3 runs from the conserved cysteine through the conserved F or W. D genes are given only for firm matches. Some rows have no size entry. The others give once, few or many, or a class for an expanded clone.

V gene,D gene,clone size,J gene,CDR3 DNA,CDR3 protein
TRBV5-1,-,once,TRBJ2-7,TGCGCCAGCAGCTTGCTCGGGACACCCGCCTACGAGCAGTACTTC,CASSLLGTPAYEQYF
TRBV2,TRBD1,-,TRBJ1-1,TGTGCCAGCAGTGAGAGGGACAGGGTAGGGGAAGCTTTCTTT,CASSERDRVGEAFF
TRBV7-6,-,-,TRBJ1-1,TGTGCCAGCAGCCACCGAGGGAACACTGAAGCTTTCTTT,CASSHRGNTEAFF
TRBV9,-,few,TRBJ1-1,TGTGCCAGCAGCGGGCAAGGGGGGGCCACTGAAGCTTTCTTT,CASSGQGGATEAFF
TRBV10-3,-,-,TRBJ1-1,TGTGCCATCAGGGACGGGCAGGGGTCGGAAGCTTTCTTT,CAIRDGQGSEAFF
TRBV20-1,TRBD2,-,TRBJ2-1,TGCAGTGCTAGTAATCTAGCGGGGGGATTCAATGAGCAGTTCTTC,CSASNLAGGFNEQFF
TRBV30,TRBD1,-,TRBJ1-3,TGTGCCTGGAACTCGGGACAGGGGGGGGGAAACACCATATATTTT,CAWNSGQGGGNTIYF
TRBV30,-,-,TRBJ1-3,TGTGCCTGGAGGCCCGGACAGCCCTCTGGAAACACCATATATTTT,CAWRPGQPSGNTIYF
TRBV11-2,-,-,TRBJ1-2,TGTGCCAGCAGCGCAGGGGTTACGGGCGGCTACACCTTC,CASSAGVTGGYTF
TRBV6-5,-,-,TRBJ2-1,TGTGCCACCACGGAGAGCTCCTACAATGAGCAGTTCTTC,CATTESSYNEQFF
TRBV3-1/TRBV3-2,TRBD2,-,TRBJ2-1,TGTGCCAGCAGCCCGAGGAGCGGGAGGGCCTACAATGAGCAGTTCTTC,CASSPRSGRAYNEQFF
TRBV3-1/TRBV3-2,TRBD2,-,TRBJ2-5,TGTGCCAGCAGCCCGCGAGCGGGGGATGGAGAGACCCAGTACTTC,CASSPRAGDGETQYF
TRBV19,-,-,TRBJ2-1,TGTGCCAGTAGTATCAGGGGTAATGAGCAGTTCTTC,CASSIRGNEQFF
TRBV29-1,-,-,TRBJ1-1,TGCAGCGCTCTGACGGGACATTCGAACACTGAAGCTTTCTTT,CSALTGHSNTEAFF
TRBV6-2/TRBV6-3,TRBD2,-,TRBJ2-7,TGTGCCAGCAGTGGACTAGCGGGGTCCTACGAGCAGTACTTC,CASSGLAGSYEQYF
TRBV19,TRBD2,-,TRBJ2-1,TGTGCCAGTAGTAGAGGCGGCGGGAGGGCCTATGAGCAGTTCTTC,CASSRGGGRAYEQFF
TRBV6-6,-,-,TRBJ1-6,TGTGCCAGCAGTTACGGCCAAAATAATTCACCCCTCCACTTT,CASSYGQNNSPLHF
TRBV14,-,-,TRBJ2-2,TGTGCCAGCAGCCCCCGACTGGGGGGTCGGACCGGGGAGCTGTTTTTT,CASSPRLGGRTGELFF
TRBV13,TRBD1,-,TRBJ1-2,TGTGCCAGCAGCTTAGGTTCCCGCGGGACAGGAAACTTC,CASSLGSRGTGNF
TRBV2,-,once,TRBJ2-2,TGTGCCAGCACCAAAGAGGTGCGGGTCACCGGGGAGCTGTTTTTT,CASTKEVRVTGELFF
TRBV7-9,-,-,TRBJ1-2,TGTGCCAGCAGCTTAGCGCGACACTCCGTCTATGGCTACACCTTC,CASSLARHSVYGYTF
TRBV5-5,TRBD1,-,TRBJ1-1,TGTGCCAGCAGCCCGGGACAGGGGGCCAGTCGCACTGAAGCTTTCTTT,CASSPGQGASRTEAFF
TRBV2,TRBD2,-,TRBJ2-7,TGTGCCAGCTTTAGCGGGACATACTCCTACGAGCAGTACTTC,CASFSGTYSYEQYF
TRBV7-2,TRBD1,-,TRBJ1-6,TGTGCCAGCAGCTGGGGAGGGGGACAGGGCGAGTCACCCCTCCACTTT,CASSWGGGQGESPLHF
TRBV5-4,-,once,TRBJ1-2,TGTGCCAGCAGCTTGATGCGTAACTATGGCTACACCTTC,CASSLMRNYGYTF
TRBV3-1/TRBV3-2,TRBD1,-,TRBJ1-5,TGTGCCAGCAGCCAAGATTCGTCAGGGGGGAATCAGCCCCAGCATTTT,CASSQDSSGGNQPQHF
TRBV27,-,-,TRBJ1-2,TGTGCCAGCAGTTCGCTCAGAGGGCAGAGCTATGGCTACACCTTC,CASSSLRGQSYGYTF
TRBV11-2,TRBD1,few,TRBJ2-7,TGTGCCAGCAGCTTAGTAGGGGGACAGGGGGCCTACGAGCAGTACTTC,CASSLVGGQGAYEQYF
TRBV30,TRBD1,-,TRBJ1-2,TGTGCCTGGAGGGGACAGGGGGCTGGCGGCTACACCTTC,CAWRGQGAGGYTF
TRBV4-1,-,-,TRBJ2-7,TGCGCCAGCAGCCAAGGTATCGCAGGGGCCTACGAGCAGTACTTC,CASSQGIAGAYEQYF
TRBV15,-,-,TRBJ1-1,TGTGCCACCAGCAGGTACTTGACAGAAAAGAACACTGAAGCTTTCTTT,CATSRYLTEKNTEAFF
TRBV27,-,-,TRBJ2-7,TGTGCCAGCAGCCTACGCGCGGGCTACTCCTACGAGCAGTACTTC,CASSLRAGYSYEQYF